Below are 26 T cell receptor beta chains sequenced from a single sample in a study of blood T cell repertoires in COVID-19. Profiled with immunoSEQ multiplex PCR; TCRdb holds only in-frame clones, not every one. The table has about 97,000 clones, almost 95% seen once. Sequencing was performed on peripheral blood. These receptors were collected from a man aged 45-65 years with active COVID-19.

The CDR3: CASSIRDYYTGELFF. CDR3 DNA sequence: TGTGCCAGTAGTATACGGGACTACTACACCGGGGAGCTGTTTTTT. V is TRBV19 and J is TRBJ2-2, with TRBD2 matching over 7 bases. Per germline, CDR1 LNHDA and CDR2 SQIVND (reference sequence). The CDR3 loop spans 15 amino acids. The trim removed 2 bases at V and 3 bases at J, leaving 3 bases unmatched.

V usage is TRBV5-4 and J usage is TRBJ1-3; D possibly corresponds to TRBD1 (6 bases). Trimming stripped 3 bases from V and 0 bases from J, with 10 bases between. Germline-derived CDR1 and CDR2 are SGHNT and YYREEE (reference sequence). This CDR3 region has 15 residues. CDR3 DNA sequence: TGTGCCAGCAGCTCGGGACACTTCTCTGGAAACACCATATATTTT. Translating gives CASSSGHFSGNTIYF.

Only a few counts were recorded for this clone. V and J are TRBV5-6 and TRBJ1-1; 8 positions agree with TRBD1. The V segment lost 2 bases and the J segment 1 base; nucleotides outside the gene matches: 4. Germline assignment: CDR1 SGHDT and CDR2 YYEEEE. The CDR3 is made up of 15 amino acids. As DNA, the CDR3 is TGTGCCAGCAGCTTATGGACAGGGAAGAACACTGAAGCTTTCTTT. Its translation: CASSLWTGKNTEAFF. Variable domain in full (rest from reference TRBV5-6 and TRBJ1-1): DAGVTQSPTHLIKTRGQQVTLRCSPKSGHDTVSWYQQALGQGPQFIFQYYEEEERQRGNFPDRFSGHQFPNYSSELNVNALLLGDSALYLCASSLWTGKNTEAFFGQGTRLTVV.

The rearrangement links TRBV5-1 to TRBJ1-1; no clear D gene. The CDR3 is made up of 14 amino acids. CDR1 and CDR2 from the germline V gene are SGHRS and YFSETQ. The ends were cut back, 4 bases at V and 1 base at J, with 11 bases in the middle. This CDR3 is CASSAEQTNTEAFF. DNA of the CDR3: TGCGCCAGCAGCGCCGAACAGACGAACACTGAAGCTTTCTTT.

V gene TRBV10-3 combines with J gene TRBJ1-5; 9 bases match TRBD1. This CDR3 spans 14 amino acids. Germline V lookup: CDR1 ENHRY, CDR2 SYGVKD. Unmatched junction bases numbered 6, after V lost 5 bases and J lost 7 bases. CDR3 region: CAISRRTGEQPQHF. The CDR3 DNA is TGTGCCATCAGTCGGCGGACAGGGGAGCAGCCCCAGCATTTT.

The chain employs TRBV11-2 and TRBJ1-3; perhaps TRBD1 as D (5 bases). The germline V and J ends were trimmed by 5 bases and 6 bases, with 17 bases remaining between them. Germline CDR1 reads SGHAT; CDR2 reads FQNNGV. This CDR3 spans 15 amino acids. CDR3 sequence: CASSVRGVGENTIYF. The CDR3 DNA is TGTGCCAGCAGCGTCCGGGGGGTCGGGGAAAACACCATATATTTT. The full variable domain, rest sourced from reference TRBV11-2 and TRBJ1-3, is EAGVAQSPRYKIIEKRQSVAFWCNPISGHATLYWYQQILGQGPKLLIQFQNNGVVDDSQLPKDRFSAERLKGVDSTLKIQPAKLEDSAVYLCASSVRGVGENTIYFGEGSWLTVV.

Only one count was recorded for this clone. This chain links TRBV5-6 with TRBJ1-1; D unclear. The V gene lost 0 bases and the J gene lost 7 bases, with 10 bases spanning the gap. Germline CDR1 and CDR2: SGHDT and YYEEEE. The CDR3 runs to 13 residues. The CDR3 protein is CASSLVEAYEAFF. DNA for the CDR3: TGTGCCAGCAGCTTGGTTGAAGCCTATGAAGCTTTCTTT.

CDR3 nucleotides: TGCAGCGTTGAAGATGGTTACAGGGGGAATGGCTACACCTTC. Amino acids: CSVEDGYRGNGYTF. This rearrangement joins TRBV29-1 to TRBJ1-2; the match to TRBD1 covers 8 bases. V was pared by 0 bases and J by 6 bases, with 6 bases of the junction left unmatched. Germline V lookup: CDR1 SQVTM, CDR2 ANQGSEA. This CDR3 is 14 amino acids long.

The chain has TRBV2 and TRBJ2-1; TRBD2 matches at 10 bases. The CDR3 loop spans 15 amino acids. The J segment lost 7 bases and the V segment lost 6 bases, leaving 9 bases of the junction unmatched. The germline gives CDR1 SNHLY, CDR2 FYNNEI. CDR3 loop: CASSNPGLARNEQFF. The CDR3 nucleotides read TGTGCCAGCAGCAATCCGGGACTAGCGAGGAATGAGCAGTTCTTC.

This clone is a singleton in its sample. The V gene is TRBV28, the J gene TRBJ2-3, with TRBD2 identical over 13 bases. Unmatched junction bases numbered 13, after V lost 7 bases and J lost 9 bases. Germline CDR1 and CDR2: MDHEN and SYDVKM. CDR3 length equals 16 residues. The CDR3 coding sequence is TGTGCCAGCAACTTCCGGACTAGCGGGAGTATGAGGACGCAGTATTTT. Protein: CASNFRTSGSMRTQYF.

The chain links TRBV19 to TRBJ2-1; D gene uncertain. V was shortened by 5 bases and J by 6 bases, with 8 bases between the two germline ends. The CDR3 is 12 residues long. Germline CDR1 LNHDA, CDR2 SQIVND (reference sequence). CDR3 nucleotides: TGTGCCAGTAGTCGACTCCGCAATGAGCAGTTCTTC. Amino acid sequence: CASSRLRNEQFF. Looking up the rest from reference TRBV19 and TRBJ2-1 gives the full variable domain: DGGITQSPKYLFRKEGQNVTLSCEQNLNHDAMYWYRQDPGQGLRLIYYSQIVNDFQKGDIAEGYSVSREKKESFPLTVTSAQKNPTAFYLCASSRLRNEQFFGPGTRLTVL.

The V and J genes are TRBV18 and TRBJ2-1; D possibly corresponds to TRBD1 (6 bases). Looked up from germline, CDR1 is KGHSH and CDR2 is LQKENI. CDR3 length: 14 residues. V was shortened by 3 bases and J by 4 bases, with 10 bases between the two germline ends. CDR3 DNA: TGTGCCAGCTCACCCAGGGGATATTACAATGAGCAGTTCTTC. Its protein product is CASSPRGYYNEQFF.

The chain carries TRBV24-1 and TRBJ1-5, with D perhaps TRBD1 (5 bases). Trimming left V 5 bases short and J 3 bases short, with 10 bases between. Germline CDR1 reads KGHDR; CDR2 reads SFDVKD. This CDR3 contains 14 residues. CDR3: CATSVAGINQPQHF. CDR3 sequence (DNA): TGTGCCACCAGTGTTGCAGGGATCAATCAGCCCCAGCATTTT.

A single count supports this clone. The J gene is TRBJ1-1, the V gene TRBV7-9; D perhaps matches TRBD1 (5 bases). V gave up 2 bases and J gave up 3 bases, with 10 bases separating them. Germline-derived CDR1 and CDR2 are SEHNR and FQNEAQ (reference sequence). The CDR3 spans 14 residues. The CDR3 coding sequence is TGTGCCAGCAGCTTATCAGGGCAGGACACTGAAGCTTTCTTT. This translates into CASSLSGQDTEAFF.

J is TRBJ1-1 and V is TRBV3-1 (or the pseudogene TRBV3-2), with TRBD1 matching 7 bases. The germline CDR1 and CDR2 sequences are LGHDT and YNNKEL (reference sequence). This CDR3 has 16 residues. The junction had 6 bases not matched to a gene; V was cut back by 1 base and J by 1 base. The CDR3 DNA reads TGTGCCAGCAGCCAAGGCGACAGGGAGAAGAACACTGAAGCTTTCTTT. Its protein is CASSQGDREKNTEAFF.

The V gene is TRBV21-1, the J gene TRBJ1-5. TRBV21-1 is noted as a pseudogene. The length of the CDR3 is 14 residues. CDR3 amino acids: CASLRGTRNQPQHF. CDR3 in DNA: TGTGCCAGCCTCCGGGGAACACGCAATCAGCCCCAGCATTTT.

This chain connects TRBV9 to TRBJ1-1; 10 bases line up with TRBD1. V dropped 3 bases and J dropped 3; count of bases not matched to a gene: 2. The CDR3 length is 14 residues. Germline V gene data show CDR1 as SGDLS and CDR2 as YYNGEE. CDR3: CASSGTGGDTEAFF. The CDR3 bases are TGTGCCAGCAGCGGGACAGGGGGAGACACTGAAGCTTTCTTT.

This rearrangement joins TRBV30 to TRBJ2-3; D uncertain. V was cut by 2 bases and J by 3 bases, with 6 bases left in between. The V gene's germline CDR1 is GTSNPN and CDR2 SVGIG (reference sequence). The CDR3 has 12 residues. CDR3 amino acids: CAWSQQTDTQYF. The CDR3 DNA reads TGTGCCTGGAGTCAACAAACAGATACGCAGTATTTT.

Of note for this clone: The sample contains more than one DNA sequence encoding this CDR3. This chain links TRBV19 with TRBJ1-5; 9 bases line up with TRBD1. V shed 6 bases and J 1 base; nucleotides not matched to a gene: 1. The germline gives CDR1 LNHDA, CDR2 SQIVND (reference sequence). The CDR3 is made up of 14 amino acids. The CDR3 reads CASRGTGSNQPQHF. The CDR3 DNA reads as TGTGCCAGTAGGGGGACAGGGAGCAATCAGCCCCAGCATTTT.

V usage is TRBV7-9 and J usage is TRBJ2-1, with D perhaps matching TRBD2 (6 bases). CDR1 SEHNR and CDR2 FQNEAQ come from the germline V gene (reference sequence). The V end lost 1 base, the J end lost 0 bases, and 13 bases lay between the germline ends. There are 17 residues in the CDR3. The CDR3 region is CASSLGAGLLSYNEQFF. In nucleotides, the CDR3 is TGTGCCAGCAGCTTAGGGGCGGGGTTGCTCTCCTACAATGAGCAGTTCTTC.

This clone was found once. The V call is TRBV5-1, the J call TRBJ2-5; 8 positions agree with TRBD2. The germline CDR1 and CDR2 sequences are SGHRS and YFSETQ. Germline trimming cut 1 base from V and 5 bases from J; bases unmatched to any gene: 13. The CDR3 consists of 17 residues. The CDR3 sequence is CASSLWRSGGGGETQYF. CDR3 bases: TGCGCCAGCAGCTTGTGGAGAAGCGGGGGCGGTGGGGAGACCCAGTACTTC.

V usage is TRBV6-2 or TRBV6-3 and J usage is TRBJ2-7, with D uncertain. The CDR3 has 15 residues. V dropped 2 bases and J dropped 2 bases, with 13 bases sitting between them. Germline lookup yields CDR1 MNHEY and CDR2 SVGEGT. The CDR3 bases are TGTGCCAGCAGTTACATCCGGGTCCTGGCCTACGAGCAGTACTTC. Amino acids: CASSYIRVLAYEQYF.

This clone has more than one count but fewer than ten. This chain uses TRBV6-6 with TRBJ1-6, with 9 bases identical to TRBD1. The CDR3 spans 14 residues. V shed 7 bases, J shed 10 bases, and the junction held 8 bases outside the gene matches. Germline V gene lookup returns CDR1 MNHNY and CDR2 SVGAGI (reference sequence). For the CDR3, the DNA is TGTGCCAGCAAACCGGGACAGGGAGGCTCACCCCTCCACTTT. Its translation: CASKPGQGGSPLHF.

The chain has TRBV28 and TRBJ1-2; 7 nucleotides match TRBD1. The CDR3 spans 14 residues. Germline lookup yields CDR1 MDHEN and CDR2 SYDVKM. Unmatched junction bases numbered 5, after V lost 4 bases and J lost 3 bases. CDR3 region: CASSSDRAYYGYTF. CDR3 coding DNA: TGTGCCAGCAGTTCAGACAGGGCGTACTATGGCTACACCTTC.

This chain links TRBV30 with TRBJ1-1; 8 bases are shared with TRBD1. Germline CDR1 and CDR2: GTSNPN and SVGIG (reference sequence). The CDR3 loop spans 13 amino acids. The trim removed 6 bases at V and 4 bases at J, leaving 7 bases unmatched. The CDR3: CACRTGRGTEAFF. The CDR3 DNA is TGTGCCTGCAGGACAGGGCGGGGCACTGAAGCTTTCTTT.

The CDR3 sequence: CASSLDQARPSQFF. The CDR3 coding sequence is TGTGCCAGCAGCTTAGATCAGGCGAGACCTTCCCAGTTCTTC. The chain joins TRBV11-1 to TRBJ2-1; D unresolved. The CDR3 covers 14 residues. Trimming shortened V by 1 base and J by 13 bases, and 17 bases separated the two germline ends. The germline V gene encodes CDR1 SGHAT and CDR2 FQDESV (reference sequence).